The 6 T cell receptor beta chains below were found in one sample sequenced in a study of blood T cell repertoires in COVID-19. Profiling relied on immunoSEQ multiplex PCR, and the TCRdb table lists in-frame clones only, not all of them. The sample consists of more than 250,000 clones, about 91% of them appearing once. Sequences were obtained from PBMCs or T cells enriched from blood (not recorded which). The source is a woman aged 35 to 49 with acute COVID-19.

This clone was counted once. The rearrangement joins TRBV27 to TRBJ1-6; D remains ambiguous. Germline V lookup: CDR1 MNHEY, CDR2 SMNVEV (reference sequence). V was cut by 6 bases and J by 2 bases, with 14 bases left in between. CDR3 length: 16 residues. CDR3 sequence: CASSRDLMAYNSPLHF. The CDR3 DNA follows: TGTGCCAGCAGCCGAGATTTAATGGCCTATAATTCACCCCTCCACTTT.

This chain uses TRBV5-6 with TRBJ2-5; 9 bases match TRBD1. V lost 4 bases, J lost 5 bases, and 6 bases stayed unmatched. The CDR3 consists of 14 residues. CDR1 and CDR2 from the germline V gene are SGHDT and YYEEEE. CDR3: CASSEGQGGETQYF. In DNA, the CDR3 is TGTGCCAGCAGCGAGGGACAGGGCGGGGAGACCCAGTACTTC.

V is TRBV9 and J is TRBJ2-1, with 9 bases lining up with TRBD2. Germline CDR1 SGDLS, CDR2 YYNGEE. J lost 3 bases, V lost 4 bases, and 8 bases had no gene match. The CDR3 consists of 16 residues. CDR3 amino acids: CASSFLSGSRYNEQFF. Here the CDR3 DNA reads TGTGCCAGCAGCTTCCTTAGCGGGAGTCGCTACAATGAGCAGTTCTTC.

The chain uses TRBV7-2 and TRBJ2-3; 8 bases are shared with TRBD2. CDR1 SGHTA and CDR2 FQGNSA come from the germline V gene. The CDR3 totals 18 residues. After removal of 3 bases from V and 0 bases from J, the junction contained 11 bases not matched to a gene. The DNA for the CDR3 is TGTGCCAGCAGCTTTTCTATTTTCCTAGCGGGTAGCACAGATACGCAGTATTTT. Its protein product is CASSFSIFLAGSTDTQYF.

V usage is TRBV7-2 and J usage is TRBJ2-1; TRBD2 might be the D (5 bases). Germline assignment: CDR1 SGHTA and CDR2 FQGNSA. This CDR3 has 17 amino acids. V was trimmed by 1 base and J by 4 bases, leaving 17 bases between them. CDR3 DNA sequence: TGTGCCAGCAGCTTAGTCGGTTCGGGAAAAGGGTACAATGAGCAGTTCTTC. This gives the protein CASSLVGSGKGYNEQFF.

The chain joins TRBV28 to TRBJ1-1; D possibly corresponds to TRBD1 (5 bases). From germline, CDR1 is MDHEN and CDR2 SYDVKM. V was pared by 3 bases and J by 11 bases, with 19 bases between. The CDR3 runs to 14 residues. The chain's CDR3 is CASSFNGAPPEAFF. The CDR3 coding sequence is TGTGCCAGCAGTTTCAATGGGGCACCCCCGGAGGCTTTCTTT.